This paragraph reports one T cell receptor beta chain. Only in-frame clones appear in the TCRdb table, and some are missing; sequencing was by immunoSEQ multiplex PCR. The data contain over 25,000 clones, approximately 92% of them singletons. The sample is drawn from a study of neoadjuvant nivolumab and ipilimumab in lung cancer. This CDR3 has 15 amino acids. V was trimmed by 4 bases and J by 5 bases, leaving 15 bases between them. Germline CDR1 and CDR2: LNHDA and SQIVND (reference sequence). This TCR derives from an adult with non-small cell lung cancer. The material sequenced was peripheral blood, taken after neoadjuvant nivolumab, alone or with ipilimumab, at or shortly before surgery. This chain connects TRBV19 to TRBJ1-5; the D gene is possibly TRBD1 (5 bases). The CDR3 bases are TGTGCCAGTAGTAATGTAATGGGGGATCATCAGCCCCAGCATTTT. Protein sequence: CASSNVMGDHQPQHF.